The present T cell receptor beta chain was sequenced within a study of cytotoxic CD8 clonotypes in ibrutinib-treated CLL (dated by TCRdb to about 2021). Regarding the complete study: The cohort was composed of some twelve relapsed/refractory and around 15 treatment-naive patients; IGHV unmutated status was identified in 17 patients. On average, each sample had a few hundred thousand productive templates and approximately 89,000 productive rearrangements. Cryopreserved peripheral blood mononuclear cells were obtained prior to treatment, at the time of response, and at either disease progression or sustained remission. Every remission and progressive disease sample was obtained while ibrutinib was still being received by the patients. Responses were partial in approximately 24 patients and complete in 2; after median around 68 months follow-up, about 14 stayed in remission and roughly twelve progressed. Longitudinal samples were available for about 30% of the roughly 86 trial participants. Samples at response were collected after a median of around twelve months of treatment, with a range of roughly 6 to 40 months.

Concerning this clone itself: Its antigen remains undetermined. No much larger clonotype is one base removed from it; base qualities were not supplied.

V lost 2 bases and J lost 15 bases; the stretch between them is 17 bases long. The CDR3 starts with the cysteine, ends with the phenylalanine, and has 13 residues. The sequence is cut down to CDR3 DNA, 39 bases in frame from base 1. Taken from the germline V gene, the CDR1 and CDR2 loops are MNHNS and SASEGT. Explained via the paper, the time point label denotes: about twelve months on ibrutinib. Roughly 1.9 micrograms of genomic DNA were extracted from cryopreserved PBMCs for TCR beta library preparation. High-throughput TCR beta sequencing was performed on longitudinal blood samples from CLL patients receiving ibrutinib monotherapy. The patients took part in an open-label, single-center phase 2 trial of ibrutinib monotherapy. Each clonotype received, on average, 10x coverage in deep resolution sequencing performed on a MiSeq, where the target depth lay between 1 in 1 million and 1 in 200,000 T cells. The immunoSEQ hsTCRB Kit was used to generate the TCR beta libraries. The authors' analysis ran thus. ImmunoSEQ Data Assistant and ImmunoSEQ Analyzer were used for data analysis, and V, D and J genes were assigned according to IMGT definitions. Clonality, which ranges from 0 to 1, was calculated as one minus the normalized Shannon entropy of productive rearrangement frequencies. Public clonotype analysis was restricted to overrepresented clonotypes comprising at least 0.05% of each patient's repertoire. About a dozen repertoires from age-matched healthy donors, obtained from immuneACCESS, served as clonality controls. TCRdb limited this immuneACCESS table to in-frame rearrangements with V and J called. A share of clones is missing; checked studies link under half to unresolved V genes, and the rest is unexplained. D and trimming were read from the DNA, whereas the V and J calls and clone size are those reported in that table. The sample table contains approximately 46,000 clones; only one count was recorded for roughly three quarters of them. About 13% of the sample goes to the ten largest clones.

Beyond this particular receptor, the publication reports: Sampling times were not matched between patients in sustained remission and patients whose disease was progressing, and lymph node repertoires were not examined. Clonality increased at ibrutinib response, stayed stable in sustained remission, and fell back toward baseline at progression. Public clonotypes were rare and either shrank or stayed stable during treatment, and the rise in clonality at ibrutinib response reflected expansion of private clonotypes. Baseline clonality exceeded that of age-matched healthy donors and correlated strongly with circulating CD8+ T-cell counts.

This chain joins TRBV6-1 to TRBJ2-1; the D gene identity is not certain. The sample was PBMCs, taken after 12 months of ibrutinib treatment. The TCR originated in a human donor with chronic lymphocytic leukemia. CDR3 loop: CASSEYRVASPFF. Read as DNA, the sequence is TGTGCCAGCAGTGAATACCGAGTGGCGTCCCCGTTCTTC.